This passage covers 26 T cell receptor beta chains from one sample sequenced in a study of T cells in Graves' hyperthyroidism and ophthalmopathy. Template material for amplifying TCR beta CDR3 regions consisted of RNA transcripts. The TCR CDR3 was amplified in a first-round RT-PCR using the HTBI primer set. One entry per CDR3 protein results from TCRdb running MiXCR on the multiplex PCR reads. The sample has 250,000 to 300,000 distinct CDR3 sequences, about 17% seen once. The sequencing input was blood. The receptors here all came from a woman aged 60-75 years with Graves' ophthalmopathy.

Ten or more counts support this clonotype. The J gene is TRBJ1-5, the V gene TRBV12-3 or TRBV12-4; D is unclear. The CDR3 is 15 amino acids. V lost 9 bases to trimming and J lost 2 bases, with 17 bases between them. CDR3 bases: TGTGCCAGTAGCGGGAGGTGGGGAGGCAATCAGCCCCAGCATTTT. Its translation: CASSGRWGGNQPQHF.

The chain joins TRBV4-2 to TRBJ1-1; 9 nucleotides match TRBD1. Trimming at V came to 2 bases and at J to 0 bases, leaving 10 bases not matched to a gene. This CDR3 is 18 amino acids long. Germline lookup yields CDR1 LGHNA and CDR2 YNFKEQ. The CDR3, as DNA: TGTGCCAGCAGCCAATGGGACAGGGTAATTGGGATGAACACTGAAGCTTTCTTT. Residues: CASSQWDRVIGMNTEAFF.

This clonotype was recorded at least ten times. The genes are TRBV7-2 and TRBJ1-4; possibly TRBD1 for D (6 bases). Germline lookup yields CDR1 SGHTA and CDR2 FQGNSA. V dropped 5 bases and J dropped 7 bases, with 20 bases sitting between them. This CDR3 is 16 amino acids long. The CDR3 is CASSPVSPGDTEKLFF. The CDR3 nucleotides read TGTGCCAGCAGCCCTGTTTCCCCGGGGGACACTGAAAAACTGTTTTTT.

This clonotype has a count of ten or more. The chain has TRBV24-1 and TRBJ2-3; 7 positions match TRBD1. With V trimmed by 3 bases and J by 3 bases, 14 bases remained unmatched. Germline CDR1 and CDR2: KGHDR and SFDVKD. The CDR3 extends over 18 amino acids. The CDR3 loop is CATSDPPLTGRGTDTQYF. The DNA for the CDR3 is TGTGCCACCAGTGATCCTCCCCTGACAGGGCGAGGTACAGATACGCAGTATTTT.

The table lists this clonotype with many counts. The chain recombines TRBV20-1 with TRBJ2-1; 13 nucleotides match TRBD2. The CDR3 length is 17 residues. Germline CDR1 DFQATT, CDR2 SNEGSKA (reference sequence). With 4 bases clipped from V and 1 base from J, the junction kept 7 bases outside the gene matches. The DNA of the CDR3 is TGCAGTGCTACAGTACTAGCGGGAGGGCTTTCCTACAATGAGCAGTTCTTC. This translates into CSATVLAGGLSYNEQFF.

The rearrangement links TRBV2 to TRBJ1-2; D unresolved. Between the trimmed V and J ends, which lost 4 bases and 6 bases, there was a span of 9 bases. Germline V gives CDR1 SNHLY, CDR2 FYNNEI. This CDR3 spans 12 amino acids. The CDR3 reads CASSGTRHGYTF. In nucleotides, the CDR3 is TGTGCCAGCAGTGGAACCAGACATGGCTACACCTTC.

The CDR3 DNA sequence: TGTGCCAGTAGTATTAGGGGCAGGACCGGGGAGCTGTTTTTT. This sequence encodes CASSIRGRTGELFF. The chain joins TRBV19 to TRBJ2-2, with D tentatively TRBD1 (5 bases). The germline V gene encodes CDR1 LNHDA and CDR2 SQIVND (reference sequence). The CDR3 loop spans 14 amino acids. Trimming stripped 3 bases from V and 5 bases from J, with 10 bases between.

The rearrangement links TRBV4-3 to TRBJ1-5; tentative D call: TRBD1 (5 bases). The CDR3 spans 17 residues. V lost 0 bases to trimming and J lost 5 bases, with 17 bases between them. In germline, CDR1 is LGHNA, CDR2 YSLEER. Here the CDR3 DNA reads TGCGCCAGCAGCCAAGATCCCGCCGGGACTTCCTATCAGCCCCAGCATTTT. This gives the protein CASSQDPAGTSYQPQHF.

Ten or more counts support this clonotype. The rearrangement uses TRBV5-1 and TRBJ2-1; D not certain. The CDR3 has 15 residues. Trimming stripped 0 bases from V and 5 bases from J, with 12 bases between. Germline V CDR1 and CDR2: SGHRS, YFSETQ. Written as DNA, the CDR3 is TGCGCCAGCAGCTTGGGACTTCAGCCTCACAATGAGCAGTTCTTC. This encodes CASSLGLQPHNEQFF. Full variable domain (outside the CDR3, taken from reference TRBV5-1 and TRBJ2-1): KAGVTQTPRYLIKTRGQQVTLSCSPISGHRSVSWYQQTPGQGLQFLFEYFSETQRNKGNFPGRFSGRQFSNSRSEMNVSTLELGDSALYLCASSLGLQPHNEQFFGPGTRLTVL.

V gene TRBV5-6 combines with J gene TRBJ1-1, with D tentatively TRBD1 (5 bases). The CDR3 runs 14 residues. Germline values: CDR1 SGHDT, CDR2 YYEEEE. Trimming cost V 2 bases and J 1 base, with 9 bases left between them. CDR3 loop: CASSFGGENTEAFF. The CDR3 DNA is TGTGCCAGCAGCTTTGGGGGGGAGAACACTGAAGCTTTCTTT.

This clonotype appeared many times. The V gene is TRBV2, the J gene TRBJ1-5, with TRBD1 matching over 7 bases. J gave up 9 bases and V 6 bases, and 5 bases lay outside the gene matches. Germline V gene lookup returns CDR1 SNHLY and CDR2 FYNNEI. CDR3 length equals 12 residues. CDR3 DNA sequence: TGTGCCAGCAGCGAACAGGGGTGGCCCCAGCATTTT. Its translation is CASSEQGWPQHF.

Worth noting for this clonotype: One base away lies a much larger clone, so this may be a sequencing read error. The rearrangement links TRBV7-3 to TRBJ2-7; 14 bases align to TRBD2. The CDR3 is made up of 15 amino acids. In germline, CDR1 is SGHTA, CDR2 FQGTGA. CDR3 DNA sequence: TGTGCCAGCAGCCCACAGGGACTAGCGGGAGACGAGCAGCACTTC. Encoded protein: CASSPQGLAGDEQHF.

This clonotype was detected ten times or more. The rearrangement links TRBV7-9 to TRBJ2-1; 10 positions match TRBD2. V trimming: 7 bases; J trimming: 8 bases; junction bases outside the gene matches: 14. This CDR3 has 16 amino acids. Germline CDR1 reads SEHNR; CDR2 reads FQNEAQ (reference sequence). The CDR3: CASNFLAGGREDEQFF. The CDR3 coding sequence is TGTGCCAGCAACTTTTTAGCGGGGGGACGAGAGGATGAGCAGTTCTTC.

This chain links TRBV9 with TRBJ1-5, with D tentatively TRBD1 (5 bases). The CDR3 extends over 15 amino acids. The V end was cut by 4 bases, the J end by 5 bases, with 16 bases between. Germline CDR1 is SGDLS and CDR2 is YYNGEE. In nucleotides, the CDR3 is TGTGCCAGCAGCCACGGGGGGGATGGGGATCAGCCCCAGCATTTT. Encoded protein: CASSHGGDGDQPQHF.

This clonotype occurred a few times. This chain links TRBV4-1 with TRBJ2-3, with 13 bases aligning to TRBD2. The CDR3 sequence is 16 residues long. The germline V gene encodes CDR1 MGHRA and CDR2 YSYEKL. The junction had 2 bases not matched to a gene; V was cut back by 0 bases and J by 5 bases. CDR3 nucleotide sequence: TGCGCCAGCAGCCAAGAACTAGCGGGGGGGGGAGATACGCAGTATTTT. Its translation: CASSQELAGGGDTQYF.

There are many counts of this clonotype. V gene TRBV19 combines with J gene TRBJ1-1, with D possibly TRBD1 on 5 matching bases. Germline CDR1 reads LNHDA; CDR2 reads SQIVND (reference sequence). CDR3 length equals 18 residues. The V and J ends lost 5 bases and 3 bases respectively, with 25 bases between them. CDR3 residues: CASSPGRPVRWGDTEAFF. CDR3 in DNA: TGTGCCAGTAGTCCGGGACGGCCCGTACGATGGGGAGACACTGAAGCTTTCTTT.

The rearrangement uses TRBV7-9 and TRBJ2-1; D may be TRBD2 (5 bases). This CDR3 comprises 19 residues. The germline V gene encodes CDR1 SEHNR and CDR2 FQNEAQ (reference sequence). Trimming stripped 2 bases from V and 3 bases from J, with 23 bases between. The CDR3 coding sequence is TGTGCCAGCAGCTTACCCCTCTACTCGCGCAGCGGAGGCTACAATGAGCAGTTCTTC. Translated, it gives CASSLPLYSRSGGYNEQFF. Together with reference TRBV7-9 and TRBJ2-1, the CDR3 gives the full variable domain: DTGVSQNPRHKITKRGQNVTFRCDPISEHNRLYWYRQTLGQGPEFLTYFQNEAQLEKSRLLSDRFSAERPKGSFSTLEIQRTEQGDSAMYLCASSLPLYSRSGGYNEQFFGPGTRLTVL.

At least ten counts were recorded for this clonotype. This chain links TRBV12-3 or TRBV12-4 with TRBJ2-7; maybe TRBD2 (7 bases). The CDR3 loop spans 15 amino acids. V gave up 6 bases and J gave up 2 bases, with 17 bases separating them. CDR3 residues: CASRPRGGFAYEQYF. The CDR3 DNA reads TGTGCCAGCAGGCCGAGGGGGGGGTTTGCCTACGAGCAGTACTTC.

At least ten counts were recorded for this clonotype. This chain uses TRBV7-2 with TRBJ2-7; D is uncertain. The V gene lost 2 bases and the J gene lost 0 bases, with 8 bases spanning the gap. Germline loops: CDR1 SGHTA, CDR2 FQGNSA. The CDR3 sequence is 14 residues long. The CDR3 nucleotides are TGTGCCAGCAGCTTAAGGGCATCCTCCTACGAGCAGTACTTC. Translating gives CASSLRASSYEQYF. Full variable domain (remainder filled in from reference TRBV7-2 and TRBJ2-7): GAGVSQSPSNKVTEKGKDVELRCDPISGHTALYWYRQSLGQGLEFLIYFQGNSAPDKSGLPSDRFSAERTGGSVSTLTIQRTQQEDSAVYLCASSLRASSYEQYFGPGTRLTVT.

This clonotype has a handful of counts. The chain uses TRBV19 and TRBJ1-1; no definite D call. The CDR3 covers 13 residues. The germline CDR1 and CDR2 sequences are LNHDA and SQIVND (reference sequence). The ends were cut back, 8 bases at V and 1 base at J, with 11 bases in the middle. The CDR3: CASLAGRNTEAFF. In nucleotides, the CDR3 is TGTGCCAGTCTCGCCGGAAGGAACACTGAAGCTTTCTTT.

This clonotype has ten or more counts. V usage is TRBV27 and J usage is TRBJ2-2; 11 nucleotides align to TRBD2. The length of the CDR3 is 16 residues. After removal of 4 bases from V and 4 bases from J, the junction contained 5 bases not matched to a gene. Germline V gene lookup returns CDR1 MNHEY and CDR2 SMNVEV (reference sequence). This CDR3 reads CASSSPGTSGTGELFF. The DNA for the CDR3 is TGTGCCAGCAGTTCCCCCGGGACTAGCGGCACCGGGGAGCTGTTTTTT.

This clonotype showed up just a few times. CDR3: CASSEARSAEAFF. DNA for the CDR3: TGTGCCAGCAGTGAAGCAAGGAGCGCTGAAGCTTTCTTT. The rearrangement links TRBV2 to TRBJ1-1; D is unresolved. Trimming took off 0 bases at V and 6 bases at J, with 8 bases between the two ends. Germline values: CDR1 SNHLY, CDR2 FYNNEI. The CDR3 consists of 13 residues.

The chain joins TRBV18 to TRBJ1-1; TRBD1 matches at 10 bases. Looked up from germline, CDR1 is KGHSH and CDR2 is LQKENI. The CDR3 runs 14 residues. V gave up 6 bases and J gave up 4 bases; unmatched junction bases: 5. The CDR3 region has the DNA TGTGCCAGCTCCCAGGGACAGGGGAGCACTGAAGCTTTCTTT. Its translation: CASSQGQGSTEAFF.

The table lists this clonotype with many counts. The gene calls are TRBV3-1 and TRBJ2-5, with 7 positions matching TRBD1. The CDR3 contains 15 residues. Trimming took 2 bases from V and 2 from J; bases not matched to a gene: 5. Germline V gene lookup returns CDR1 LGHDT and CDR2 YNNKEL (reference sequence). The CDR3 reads CASSQPTGVQETQYF. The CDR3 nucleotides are TGTGCCAGCAGCCAACCTACAGGGGTTCAAGAGACCCAGTACTTC.

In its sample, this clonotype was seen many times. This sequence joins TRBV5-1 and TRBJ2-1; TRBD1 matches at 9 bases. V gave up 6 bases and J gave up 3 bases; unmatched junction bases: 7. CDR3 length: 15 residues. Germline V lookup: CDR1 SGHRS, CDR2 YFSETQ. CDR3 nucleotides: TGCGCCAGCACACGGGGACAGGGACACTACAATGAGCAGTTCTTC. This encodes CASTRGQGHYNEQFF.

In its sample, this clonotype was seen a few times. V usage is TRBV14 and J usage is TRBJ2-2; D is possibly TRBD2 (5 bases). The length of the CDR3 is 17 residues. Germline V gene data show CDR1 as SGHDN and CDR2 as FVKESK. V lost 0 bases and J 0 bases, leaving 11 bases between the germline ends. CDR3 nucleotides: TGTGCCAGCAGCCAAGATTCGACTAAAACGAACACCGGGGAGCTGTTTTTT. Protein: CASSQDSTKTNTGELFF.